Listed below are T cell receptor beta chains from one sample, sequenced in a study of cytomegalovirus exposure and HLA in healthy donors. Profiled with immunoSEQ multiplex PCR; TCRdb holds only in-frame clones, not every one. The top ten hold 8.6% of the sample, which has 99,000 or so clones, roughly 80% seen once. Sequenced material: PBMCs. The receptors were sampled from a woman aged 40 to 50 in good health and CMV-seropositive. Both conserved end residues are part of each CDR3. The order of the fields is V gene, J gene, CDR3 protein.

V: TRBV5-1
J: TRBJ1-1
CDR3: CASSLVSGKNTEAFF

V: TRBV7-9
J: TRBJ2-2
CDR3: CASRPGLAGEITGELFF

V: TRBV7-9
J: TRBJ2-7
CDR3: CSSSLALDGRRGFTYEQYF

V: TRBV28
J: TRBJ2-1
CDR3: CASSPLAGGWEQFF

V: TRBV7-9
J: TRBJ2-1
CDR3: CASSLTLGTHNEQFF

V: TRBV4-1
J: TRBJ2-7
CDR3: CASSQGTGTILGQYF

V: TRBV4-1
J: TRBJ2-1
CDR3: CASSQGKRETWMHEQFF

V: TRBV18
J: TRBJ1-5
CDR3: CASSPTIDQPQHF

V: TRBV7-2
J: TRBJ2-3
CDR3: CASSLGLGPDTQYF

V: TRBV7-6
J: TRBJ2-2
CDR3: CASSLMSEGELFF

V: TRBV10-3
J: TRBJ2-2
CDR3: CAIGPGQGNTGELFF

V: TRBV15
J: TRBJ2-2
CDR3: CATSRRLGWSGELFF

V: TRBV7-3
J: TRBJ2-7
CDR3: CASSPGTNSYEQYF

V: TRBV5-6
J: TRBJ2-3
CDR3: CASSSGQGGDTQYF

V: TRBV7-2
J: TRBJ1-5
CDR3: CASSLVWGQGAGQPQHF

V: TRBV5-1
J: TRBJ1-1
CDR3: CASSLQQGAGTEAFF

V: TRBV2
J: TRBJ1-2
CDR3: CASSGSRVHGYTF

V: TRBV4-1
J: TRBJ2-1
CDR3: CASSQGLAGYNEQFF

V: TRBV2
J: TRBJ1-5
CDR3: CASEDRDYQPQHF

V: TRBV11-2
J: TRBJ2-1
CDR3: CASSLGAGTSWGNEQFF

V: TRBV7-8
J: TRBJ2-7
CDR3: CASSLFQGYEQYF

V: TRBV5-4
J: TRBJ2-3
CDR3: CASRRAGGPGDTQYF

V: TRBV4-2
J: TRBJ1-6
CDR3: CASSQGTGALNSPLHF

V: TRBV5-5
J: TRBJ1-1
CDR3: CASSLMLTVNTEAFF

V: TRBV5-4
J: TRBJ2-1
CDR3: CASSLDRGDNEQFF

V: TRBV19
J: TRBJ1-4
CDR3: CASSATGGVNEKLFF

V: TRBV2
J: TRBJ2-7
CDR3: CASSEQGILYEQYF

V: TRBV5-8
J: TRBJ2-7
CDR3: CASSLAYGLDRTYEQYF

V: TRBV28
J: TRBJ2-2
CDR3: CASNLASNTGELFF

V: TRBV7-8
J: TRBJ1-2
CDR3: CASSRGGQGRYTF

V: TRBV10-3
J: TRBJ2-1
CDR3: CAISLPISEGGEQFF

V: TRBV4-3
J: TRBJ2-3
CDR3: CASSQDRGGDTQYF

V: TRBV12-5
J: TRBJ1-1
CDR3: CASGLVRYGGQGGLWNTEAFF

V: TRBV9
J: TRBJ1-2
CDR3: CASSVGPRDRGRDGYTF

V: TRBV5-1
J: TRBJ2-3
CDR3: CASRSSGSADSFYTQYF

V: TRBV27
J: TRBJ2-2
CDR3: CASSLMSGNTGELFF

V: TRBV27
J: TRBJ2-3
CDR3: CASSFRDSRLAQYF

V: TRBV10-1
J: TRBJ2-1
CDR3: CASSESGTSGRSHNEQFF

V: TRBV7-9
J: TRBJ1-1
CDR3: CASSTRGGLNTEAFF